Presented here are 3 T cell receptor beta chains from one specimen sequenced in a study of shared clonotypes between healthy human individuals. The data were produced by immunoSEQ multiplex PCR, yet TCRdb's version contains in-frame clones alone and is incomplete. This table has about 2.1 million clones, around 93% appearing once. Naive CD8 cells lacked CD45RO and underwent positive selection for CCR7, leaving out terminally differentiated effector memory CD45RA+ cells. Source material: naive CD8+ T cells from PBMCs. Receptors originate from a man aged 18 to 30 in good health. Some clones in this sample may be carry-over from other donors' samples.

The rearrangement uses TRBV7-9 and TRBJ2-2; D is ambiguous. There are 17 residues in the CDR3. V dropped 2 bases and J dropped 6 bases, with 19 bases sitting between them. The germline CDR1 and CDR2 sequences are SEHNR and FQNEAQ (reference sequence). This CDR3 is CASSLMGFRDGSGELFF. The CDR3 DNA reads TGTGCCAGCAGCTTAATGGGGTTTAGGGATGGCTCCGGGGAGCTGTTTTTT.

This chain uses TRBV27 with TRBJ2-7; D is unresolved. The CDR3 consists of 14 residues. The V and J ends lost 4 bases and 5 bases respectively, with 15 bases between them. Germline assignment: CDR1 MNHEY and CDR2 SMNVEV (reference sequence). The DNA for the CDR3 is TGTGCCAGCAGTTCCCCAATTTGGGGTAACGAGCAGTACTTC. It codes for CASSSPIWGNEQYF.

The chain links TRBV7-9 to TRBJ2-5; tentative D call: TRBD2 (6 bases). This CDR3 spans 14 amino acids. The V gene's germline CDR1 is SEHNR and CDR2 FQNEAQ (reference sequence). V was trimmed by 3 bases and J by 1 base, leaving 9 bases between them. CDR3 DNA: TGTGCCAGCAGCTTGCGGGACGTCCAAGAGACCCAGTACTTC. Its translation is CASSLRDVQETQYF.